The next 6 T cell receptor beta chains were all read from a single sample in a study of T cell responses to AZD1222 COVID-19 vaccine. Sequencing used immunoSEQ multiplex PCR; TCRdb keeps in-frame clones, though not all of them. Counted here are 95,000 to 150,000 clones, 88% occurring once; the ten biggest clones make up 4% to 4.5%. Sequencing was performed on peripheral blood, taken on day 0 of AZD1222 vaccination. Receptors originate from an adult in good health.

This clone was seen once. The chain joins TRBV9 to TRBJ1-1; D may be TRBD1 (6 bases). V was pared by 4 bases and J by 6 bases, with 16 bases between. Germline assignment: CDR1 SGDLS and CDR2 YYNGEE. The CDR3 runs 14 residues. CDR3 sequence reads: CASSPGGGSAEAFF. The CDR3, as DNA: TGTGCCAGCAGCCCCGGAGGGGGAAGCGCTGAAGCTTTCTTT.

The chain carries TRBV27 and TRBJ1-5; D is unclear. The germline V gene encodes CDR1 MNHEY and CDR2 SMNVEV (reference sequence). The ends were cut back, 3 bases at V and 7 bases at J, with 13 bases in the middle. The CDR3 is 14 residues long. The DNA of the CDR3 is TGTGCCAGCAGTTTCGCTCAAGTTGGGCAGCCCCAGCATTTT. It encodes CASSFAQVGQPQHF.

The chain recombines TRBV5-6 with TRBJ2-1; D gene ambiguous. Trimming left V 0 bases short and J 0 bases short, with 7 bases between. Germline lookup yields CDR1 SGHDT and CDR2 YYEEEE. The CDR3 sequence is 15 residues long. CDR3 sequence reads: CASSLGRHSYNEQFF. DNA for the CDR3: TGTGCCAGCAGCTTGGGACGACACTCCTACAATGAGCAGTTCTTC.

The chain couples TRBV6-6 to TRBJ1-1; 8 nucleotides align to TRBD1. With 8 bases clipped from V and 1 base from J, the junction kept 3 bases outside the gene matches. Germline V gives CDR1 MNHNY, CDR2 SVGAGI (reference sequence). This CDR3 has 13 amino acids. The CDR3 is CASLGQGNTEAFF. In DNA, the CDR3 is TGTGCCAGCCTAGGACAGGGGAACACTGAAGCTTTCTTT.

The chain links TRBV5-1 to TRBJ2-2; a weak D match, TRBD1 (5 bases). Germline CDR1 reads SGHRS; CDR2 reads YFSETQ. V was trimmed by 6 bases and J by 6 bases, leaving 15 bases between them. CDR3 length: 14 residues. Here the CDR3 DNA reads TGCGCCAGCACTTTCCGACCAGGGCCCGGGGAGCTGTTTTTT. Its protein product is CASTFRPGPGELFF.

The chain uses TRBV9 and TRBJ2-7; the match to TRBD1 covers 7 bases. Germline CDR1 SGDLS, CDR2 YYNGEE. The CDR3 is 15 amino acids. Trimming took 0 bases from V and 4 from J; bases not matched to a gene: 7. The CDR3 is CASSVATGETYEQYF. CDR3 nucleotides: TGTGCCAGCAGCGTAGCTACAGGGGAAACGTACGAGCAGTACTTC.